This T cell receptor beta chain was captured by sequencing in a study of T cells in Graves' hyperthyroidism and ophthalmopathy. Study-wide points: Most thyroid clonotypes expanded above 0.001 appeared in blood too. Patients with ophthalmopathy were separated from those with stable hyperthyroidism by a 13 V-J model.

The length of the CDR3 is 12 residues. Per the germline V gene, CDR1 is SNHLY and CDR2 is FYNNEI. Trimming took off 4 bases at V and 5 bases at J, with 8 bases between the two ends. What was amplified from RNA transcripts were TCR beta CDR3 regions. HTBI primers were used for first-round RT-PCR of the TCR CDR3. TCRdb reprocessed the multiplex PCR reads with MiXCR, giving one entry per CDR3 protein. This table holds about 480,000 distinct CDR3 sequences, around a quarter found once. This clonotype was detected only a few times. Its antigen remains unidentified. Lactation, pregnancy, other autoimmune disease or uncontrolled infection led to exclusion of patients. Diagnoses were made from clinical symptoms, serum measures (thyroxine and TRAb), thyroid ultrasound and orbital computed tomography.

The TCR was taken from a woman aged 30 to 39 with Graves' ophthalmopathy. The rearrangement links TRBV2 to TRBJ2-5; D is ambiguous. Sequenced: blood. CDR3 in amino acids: CASSGSFETQYF. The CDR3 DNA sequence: TGTGCCAGCAGTGGGTCGTTCGAGACCCAGTACTTC.